This T cell receptor (beta chain) was obtained from a study of identical twins (dated by TCRdb to the mid-2010s). About the full investigation: To test whether fetal clonotypes persist, the study used deep sequencing on TCR alpha and beta repertoires from monozygotic twins, unrelated adults of various ages, and cord blood. Replicate twin experiments were performed at different times using different library preparation protocols to rule out contamination. Summary of the overall study and its limitations: In monozygotic twins, recombination models systematically underestimated out-of-frame TCR alpha sharing, but the models matched the sharing seen between unrelated individuals. Compared with coincidental sharing between unrelated individuals, out-of-frame TCR alpha sequences shared between twins showed an excess of sequences with low generation probability. Because the same donors could not be followed over many years, the conclusions depended on cross-sectional statistical analysis. Abundant cord blood beta clonotypes had fewer insertions, young adult naive repertoires showed a similar but weaker trend, and memory repertoires showed no such trend. Invariant T cells such as MAIT and iNKT could partly confound zero-insertion analyses, although diverse VJ usage argued against such confounding for most clonotypes. In beta out-of-frame sequences, excess twin sharing was weaker, because having fewer shared sequences lowered the signal-to-noise ratio.

Worth noting for this clonotype: The clone's antigen remains unknown. Per-nucleotide qualities are absent, and no much larger clonotype sits a single base away.

The receptor library was made with 5' RACE. Sequencing was performed on an Illumina HiSeq 2000. Template switching introduced a universal primer binding site; the final cDNA contained a unique molecular identifier, enabling accurate counting of TCR cDNA molecules. Specific primers in the conserved constant-segment region were used to synthesize first-strand cDNA for the TCR alpha and beta chains. To control for contamination, each cDNA library was double barcoded with a SMART-Mk sample barcode plus Illumina barcodes. TruSeq adapter sequences and Illumina sample barcodes were added in two successive PCR steps. TCR alpha and beta cDNA libraries were sequenced on the Illumina HiSeq platform with custom primers. From the authors' description of their analysis: Unique molecular identifiers were extracted from raw reads with MiGEC, and CDR3 positions were determined with MiXCR. For each individual, recombination models were inferred using an EM algorithm with the repgenHMM and IGoR tools. Shared clonotype analysis was performed with the tcR package in R, normalizing sharing by the product of cloneset sizes. To study raw recombination free of thymic and clonal selection effects, out-of-frame nonproductive sequences were analyzed. The public reads were reprocessed in TCRdb via fastp at Q25 and MiXCR, keeping in-frame beta chains. Every distinct CDR3 protein forms one entry, paired with its most common genes and DNA. TCRdb, not the authors, supplied the V and J calls. The sample records 510,000 or so distinct CDR3 sequences, roughly 15% of which are singletons. In total, the top ten clones hold 0.44% of the sample.

The CDR3 contains 14 residues, cysteine and phenylalanine counted. Solely the CDR3 DNA is kept, with 42 bases framed from the first base. Trimming costs V 3 bases and J 0 bases, and their ends lie 9 bases apart. The germline V gene (reference sequence) yields DFQATT for CDR1 and SNEGSKA for CDR2. Every donor in the study was a healthy Caucasian. The twin cohort consisted of three pairs of female monozygotic twins, all aged roughly 18 to 30 years. CD4+ and CD8+ T cell populations were isolated with positive isolation kits from Invitrogen. The same specimen was also included in a second study, on yellow fever vaccine responses in identical twins. Per the second study: The T cell response to vaccination in identical twins was reported by the authors to appear partly convergent and partly personalized. In the study, vaccine-responding T cell clones were precisely tracked in identical twins.

Sequencing used CD4+ T cells sorted from blood. This TCR came from a woman under 30 in good health. The rearrangement combines TRBV20-1 with TRBJ1-3; the D gene is not confidently resolved. The base sequence is TGCAGTGCTAGCGAGCCCCTCTCTGGAAACACCATATATTTT. It codes for CSASEPLSGNTIYF.